This T cell receptor (beta chain) was recorded in a study of graft-versus-host responses after intestinal transplantation. Regarding the study as a whole: GvH clones detected in recipient marrow included some appearing first in ileum or blood.

This CDR3 region has 15 residues. CDR1 is SGDLS, CDR2 YYNGEE, per germline. Trimming took off 0 bases at V and 2 bases at J, with 9 bases between the two ends. In the case of this clone: The antigen remains unidentified.

Profiling relied on immunoSEQ multiplex PCR, and the TCRdb table lists in-frame clones only, not all of them. The repertoire consists of around 12,000 clones, with 80% to 95% occurring once and the leading ten covering about 4.5%. The clonotype originates from a human patient who received an intestinal transplant, so some T cells may come from the graft donor. The specimen comprised PBMCs, sampled 950 to 1,300 days after intestinal transplantation. V gene TRBV9 combines with J gene TRBJ1-5; D call uncertain. CDR3 bases: TGTGCCAGCAGCGTAGGGGGAGAGGGCAATCAGCCCCAGCATTTT. Translating gives CASSVGGEGNQPQHF.